The 14 T cell receptor beta chains presented below share a single source sample, sequenced in a study of blood T cells in healthy people across ages. For the second PCR, which ran for 7 to 11 cycles, a sample-barcoded 5' primer and a J-beta primer mix were used. Each CDR3 protein gets one entry after TCRdb re-called the 5' RACE reads with MiXCR. This sample yields about 570,000 distinct CDR3 sequences, of which roughly 28% are seen a single time; about a fifth belongs to the top ten. The sequenced sample consisted of blood. The receptors stem from a woman in her 70s in good health.

The chain couples TRBV11-2 to TRBJ2-3; the D gene could be TRBD1 or TRBD2 (6 bases each). Trimming took 2 bases from V and 3 from J, leaving 9 bases between them. The CDR3 has 14 amino acids. Germline V gene data show CDR1 as SGHAT and CDR2 as FQNNGV. CDR3 in DNA: TGTGCCAGCAGCTTAAGGGGGACTACAGATACGCAGTATTTT. Translated: CASSLRGTTDTQYF.

This clonotype has just a few counts. The chain is built from TRBV28 and TRBJ2-5; 8 bases line up with TRBD1. The J call may not be correct, given that the DNA end is closer to TRBJ2-7. The CDR3 contains 14 residues. Germline CDR1 is MDHEN and CDR2 is SYDVKM. The DNA for the CDR3 is TGTGCCAGCTCAAACGGGGGACAGGTCTCCGAGCAGTACTTC. Its protein product is CASSNGGQVSEQYF.

The rearrangement links TRBV4-3 to TRBJ1-1; the match to TRBD1 covers 8 bases. The V gene end was trimmed by 5 bases and the J gene end by 5 bases; junction bases not matched to a gene: 4. Germline loops: CDR1 LGHNA, CDR2 YSLEER. The CDR3 is 13 amino acids. The CDR3 DNA is TGCGCCAGCAGCTCGCGACAGGGGACTGAAGCTTTCTTT. Residues: CASSSRQGTEAFF.

The V and J genes are TRBV11-2 and TRBJ2-3; D call uncertain. Between the trimmed V and J ends, which lost 5 bases and 1 base, there was a span of 13 bases. The CDR3 totals 15 residues. Germline values: CDR1 SGHAT, CDR2 FQNNGV. The CDR3 coding sequence is TGTGCCAGCAGCCGGCGGATGGGTGGCACAGATACGCAGTATTTT. Its translation is CASSRRMGGTDTQYF.

This clonotype was counted a few times. V is TRBV29-1 and J is TRBJ2-5; D gene ambiguous. The CDR3 is 14 amino acids. Germline assignment: CDR1 SQVTM and CDR2 ANQGSEA. V was cut by 4 bases and J by 2 bases, with 14 bases left in between. The CDR3 DNA reads as TGCAGCGTTGGACCCCCGGGCCAGCAAGAGACCCAGTACTTC. Translated, it gives CSVGPPGQQETQYF. Full variable domain (missing parts from reference TRBV29-1 and TRBJ2-5): SAVISQKPSRDICQRGTSLTIQCQVDSQVTMMFWYRQQPGQSLTLIATANQGSEATYESGFVIDKFPISRPNLTFSTLTVSNMSPEDSSIYLCSVGPPGQQETQYFGPGTRLLVL.

This chain joins TRBV20-1 and TRBJ1-1, with a tentative D call TRBD1 (6 bases). CDR1 is DFQATT and CDR2 is SNEGSKA in the germline V gene (reference sequence). The CDR3 length is 12 residues. V was shortened by 3 bases and J by 3 bases, with 8 bases between the two germline ends. CDR3 sequence: CSASDRYTEAFF. The CDR3 DNA sequence: TGCAGTGCTAGTGACAGGTACACTGAAGCTTTCTTT.

V gene TRBV3-1 combines with J gene TRBJ2-1; no clear D. The CDR3 is 13 residues long. Trimming removed 2 bases at V and 5 bases at J, with 7 bases between. Germline CDR1 LGHDT, CDR2 YNNKEL (reference sequence). The CDR3 sequence: CASSQWQDNEQFF. CDR3 nucleotide sequence: TGTGCCAGCAGCCAATGGCAAGACAATGAGCAGTTCTTC.

The chain couples TRBV5-6 to TRBJ2-6; D not resolved. The V and J ends lost 0 bases and 3 bases respectively, with 7 bases between them. Germline V gene data show CDR1 as SGHDT and CDR2 as YYEEEE. The CDR3 runs 15 residues. The CDR3 is CASSLAPFGANVLTF. CDR3 DNA sequence: TGTGCCAGCAGCTTGGCTCCCTTTGGGGCCAACGTCCTGACTTTC.

This clonotype was picked up a small number of times. The rearrangement uses TRBV27 and TRBJ2-5, with D possibly TRBD2 on 5 matching bases. The germline V gene has CDR1 MNHEY and CDR2 SMNVEV (reference sequence). The ends were cut back, 3 bases at V and 3 bases at J, with 8 bases in the middle. This CDR3 is 13 amino acids long. Here the CDR3 reads CASSLHGKETQYF. The CDR3 DNA reads as TGTGCCAGCAGTTTGCACGGGAAAGAGACCCAGTACTTC.

The V call is TRBV2, the J call TRBJ2-6; D gene ambiguous. Germline values: CDR1 SNHLY, CDR2 FYNNEI. The CDR3 has 16 amino acids. Trimming shortened V by 7 bases and J by 0 bases, and 13 bases separated the two germline ends. CDR3 coding DNA: TGTGCCAGCAAGCGCCAGGACCGCTCTGGGGCCAACGTCCTGACTTTC. Translation: CASKRQDRSGANVLTF. Full variable domain (remainder filled in from reference TRBV2 and TRBJ2-6): EPEVTQTPSHQVTQMGQEVILRCVPISNHLYFYWYRQILGQKVEFLVSFYNNEISEKSEIFDDQFSVERPDGSNFTLKIRSTKLEDSAMYFCASKRQDRSGANVLTFGAGSRLTVL.

The rearrangement joins TRBV5-1 to TRBJ2-1; possible D gene TRBD1, 6 bases. Germline V gives CDR1 SGHRS, CDR2 YFSETQ. Trimming shortened V by 4 bases and J by 6 bases, and 11 bases separated the two germline ends. This CDR3 contains 13 residues. CDR3 residues: CASSDTGLNEQFF. The CDR3 DNA reads TGCGCCAGCAGCGATACAGGGCTCAATGAGCAGTTCTTC.

At least ten counts were recorded for this clonotype. This sequence joins TRBV5-1 and TRBJ2-2; D is unresolved. CDR3 length: 16 amino acids. V shed 0 bases and J shed 2 bases, with 11 bases lying between them. Germline assignment: CDR1 SGHRS and CDR2 YFSETQ. DNA of the CDR3: TGCGCCAGCAGCTTGGGGACCTCCGCCAACACCGGGGAGCTGTTTTTT. This gives the protein CASSLGTSANTGELFF.

This clonotype turned up a few times. This chain connects TRBV10-3 to TRBJ1-2; 9 nucleotides match TRBD1. J gave up 7 bases and V 2 bases, and 5 bases lay outside the gene matches. The germline V gene encodes CDR1 ENHRY and CDR2 SYGVKD. The CDR3 totals 14 residues. This chain's CDR3 is CAISETTGGSGYTF. The CDR3 nucleotides read TGTGCCATCAGTGAGACTACAGGGGGCTCTGGCTACACCTTC.

About this clonotype itself: Compared with germline, one end of the junction differs, possibly owing to a read error. The V call is TRBV9, the J call TRBJ2-5; possibly TRBD1 for D (5 bases). The CDR3 runs to 15 residues. Looked up from germline, CDR1 is SGDLS and CDR2 is YYNGEE. CDR3 residues: CAGSVEMGHQETQYF. CDR3 coding DNA: TGTGCCGGCAGCGTAGAAATGGGGCACCAAGAGACCCAGTACTTC.